The following is a T cell receptor (beta chain) sequence with its context. Its antigen is not known. The sample is drawn from a study of radiotherapy plus CTLA-4 blockade in lung cancer. V lost 4 bases, J lost 0 bases, and 4 bases lay in between. CDR3 length: 14 amino acids. Germline V gives CDR1 MNHEY, CDR2 SMNVEV (reference sequence). Method: immunoSEQ multiplex PCR; TCRdb's copy keeps in-frame clones and lacks some. This sample has around 30,000 clones, with 70% found just once. Study outcomes and limitations: Clones of tumor-derived TCRs expanded in blood after radiotherapy plus ipilimumab.

This sequence originates from a human donor with non-small cell lung cancer who had stable disease on radiotherapy plus ipilimumab. The V gene is TRBV27, the J gene TRBJ2-6, with D hard to call. This sample comprised peripheral blood, obtained from a patient treated with radiotherapy plus ipilimumab. The CDR3 coding sequence is TGTGCCAGCAGTTGGAGCTCTGGGGCCAACGTCCTGACTTTC. Translation gives CASSWSSGANVLTF.